The 26 T cell receptor beta chains below were found in one sample sequenced in a study of blood T cell repertoires in COVID-19. This table comes from immunoSEQ multiplex PCR, and its TCRdb copy is limited to in-frame clones, with some not included. The repertoire holds about 180,000 clones, with less than 90% as singletons. Sequencing input: peripheral blood. These receptors were taken from a man between 65 and 80 years old with active or convalescent COVID-19.

DNA for the CDR3: TGTGCCAGCAGTTACTCCAAGGGGCCACCCTACAATGAGCAGTTCTTC. Translation: CASSYSKGPPYNEQFF. The chain is built from TRBV6-5 and TRBJ2-1; D may be TRBD1 (5 bases). Germline V gene data show CDR1 as MNHEY and CDR2 as SVGAGI. CDR3 length: 16 amino acids. V lost 0 bases and J 2 bases, leaving 11 bases between the germline ends.

The CDR3 DNA reads TGTGCCAGCAGTCTCCCCGGGGGGTTGAACACTGAAGCTTTCTTT. This gives the protein CASSLPGGLNTEAFF. The V and J genes are TRBV28 and TRBJ1-1, with D possibly TRBD1 on 5 matching bases. The V gene's germline CDR1 is MDHEN and CDR2 SYDVKM. Trimming left V 5 bases short and J 0 bases short, with 13 bases between. This CDR3 has 15 residues.

The chain carries TRBV6-2 or TRBV6-3 and TRBJ2-7; TRBD2 matches 10 bases. V lost 0 bases, J lost 2 bases, and 13 bases stayed unmatched. Germline CDR1 MNHEY, CDR2 SVGEGT. This CDR3 has 19 residues. In DNA, the CDR3 is TGTGCCAGCAGTTACTCGAAACGGCTAGCGGGGGCCTCCCCCTACGAGCAGTACTTC. Its translation is CASSYSKRLAGASPYEQYF.

A few counts support this clone. The junction departs from germline at one end; a sequencing error may be responsible. This sequence joins TRBV5-1 and TRBJ2-5; D is perhaps TRBD2 (6 bases). CDR1 is SGHRS and CDR2 is YFSETQ in the germline V gene. This CDR3 comprises 13 residues. CDR3 DNA: TGCGCCACCAGCAGGGCCGGAGGGGAGACCCAGTACTTC. Residues: CATSRAGGETQYF.

The chain has TRBV7-2 and TRBJ1-3; D remains ambiguous. Trimming pared 4 bases from V and 0 bases from J, leaving 13 bases between. CDR1 and CDR2 (germline): SGHTA, FQGNSA. The CDR3 totals 16 residues. The CDR3 loop is CASSYRMDFSGNTIYF. DNA of the CDR3: TGTGCCAGCAGCTATCGGATGGACTTCTCTGGAAACACCATATATTTT.

The CDR3 sequence: CASSQDTVWPGYEQYF. CDR3 coding DNA: TGCGCCAGCAGCCAAGACACGGTCTGGCCGGGCTACGAGCAGTACTTC. The chain is built from TRBV4-1 and TRBJ2-7; no definite D call. Trimming pared 0 bases from V and 3 bases from J, leaving 15 bases between. Germline V lookup: CDR1 MGHRA, CDR2 YSYEKL. The CDR3 has 16 residues.

Notes on this clone: Other nucleotide sequences from this sample produce the same CDR3. V usage is TRBV19 and J usage is TRBJ1-5, with 7 bases aligning to TRBD1. Germline-derived CDR1 and CDR2 are LNHDA and SQIVND (reference sequence). V trimming: 3 bases; J trimming: 1 base; junction bases outside the gene matches: 0. The CDR3 length is 14 residues. The CDR3 DNA follows: TGTGCCAGTAGTATGACAGGGAGCAATCAGCCCCAGCATTTT. It encodes CASSMTGSNQPQHF. The complete variable domain, with remaining parts taken from reference TRBV19 and TRBJ1-5, reads DGGITQSPKYLFRKEGQNVTLSCEQNLNHDAMYWYRQDPGQGLRLIYYSQIVNDFQKGDIAEGYSVSREKKESFPLTVTSAQKNPTAFYLCASSMTGSNQPQHFGDGTRLSIL.

This clone has a handful of counts. This chain connects TRBV3-1 (or the pseudogene TRBV3-2) to TRBJ2-7, with 8 bases fitting TRBD2. Germline values: CDR1 LGHDT, CDR2 YNNKEL (reference sequence). V dropped 5 bases and J dropped 4; count of bases not matched to a gene: 13. The CDR3 has 16 amino acids. The CDR3 protein is CASSSSSGTRGYEQYF. CDR3 sequence (DNA): TGTGCCAGCAGCTCCTCGTCCGGGACTAGAGGATACGAGCAGTACTTC.

This clone was seen only once. The chain couples TRBV4-3 to TRBJ1-1; D ambiguous. The ends were cut back, 2 bases at V and 3 bases at J, with 10 bases in the middle. The CDR3 contains 14 residues. CDR1 is LGHNA, CDR2 YSLEER, per germline. The chain's CDR3 is CASSQPGDHTEAFF. DNA of the CDR3: TGCGCCAGCAGCCAACCCGGGGATCACACTGAAGCTTTCTTT.

The chain uses TRBV19 and TRBJ1-2; D remains unclear. CDR3 size: 13 residues. Trimming pared 7 bases from V and 4 bases from J, leaving 13 bases between. Germline CDR1 and CDR2: LNHDA and SQIVND (reference sequence). CDR3 in amino acids: CASTTAPFYGYTF. As DNA, the CDR3 is TGTGCCAGTACCACAGCCCCCTTCTATGGCTACACCTTC.

The chain recombines TRBV6-2 or TRBV6-3 with TRBJ2-5; the match to TRBD2 covers 11 bases. Germline CDR1 reads MNHEY; CDR2 reads SVGEGT. The CDR3 extends over 18 amino acids. Trimming cost V 6 bases and J 5 bases; bases outside gene matches: 17. This CDR3 is CASSPGFDSGRAPETQYF. DNA for the CDR3: TGTGCCAGCAGCCCGGGCTTCGATAGCGGGAGGGCCCCTGAGACCCAGTACTTC.

This clone was seen ten or more times. V gene TRBV7-2 combines with J gene TRBJ1-2; 8 nucleotides line up with TRBD1. Germline-derived CDR1 and CDR2 are SGHTA and FQGNSA. V shed 5 bases, J shed 4 bases, and the junction held 3 bases outside the gene matches. The CDR3 is made up of 13 amino acids. The CDR3 loop reads CASSAGQGYGYTF. CDR3 DNA: TGTGCCAGCAGCGCCGGACAGGGCTATGGCTACACCTTC. Combining the CDR3 with reference TRBV7-2 and TRBJ1-2 gives the whole variable domain GAGVSQSPSNKVTEKGKDVELRCDPISGHTALYWYRQSLGQGLEFLIYFQGNSAPDKSGLPSDRFSAERTGGSVSTLTIQRTQQEDSAVYLCASSAGQGYGYTFGSGTRLTVV.

The CDR3 coding sequence is TGTGCCAGTAGTAATACGGGACTAGCGGGAGTAGCAGAGACCCAGTACTTC. The encoded protein is CASSNTGLAGVAETQYF. The chain uses TRBV19 and TRBJ2-5, with 14 bases lining up with TRBD2. CDR1 is LNHDA and CDR2 is SQIVND in the germline V gene (reference sequence). The CDR3 runs 17 residues. Losses at the gene ends were 4 bases for V and 4 bases for J; bases not matched to a gene: 8.

The rearrangement joins TRBV27 to TRBJ1-1; TRBD1 aligns across 10 bases. CDR1 and CDR2 from the germline V gene are MNHEY and SMNVEV (reference sequence). Germline trimming cut 2 bases from V and 4 bases from J; bases unmatched to any gene: 4. The CDR3 covers 15 residues. The CDR3 sequence: CASSLTGTGVTEAFF. In DNA form, the CDR3 reads TGTGCCAGCAGTTTAACCGGGACAGGGGTCACTGAAGCTTTCTTT.

This sequence joins TRBV9 and TRBJ2-1; tentatively, D is TRBD2 (6 bases). The V and J ends lost 0 bases and 4 bases respectively, with 11 bases between them. From germline, CDR1 is SGDLS and CDR2 YYNGEE. CDR3 size: 15 residues. The CDR3 loop reads CASSVDGSVYNEQFF. The CDR3 nucleotides read TGTGCCAGCAGCGTAGACGGGAGTGTATACAATGAGCAGTTCTTC.

This chain joins TRBV27 and TRBJ2-2, with D possibly being TRBD2 (7 bases). CDR3 length: 14 amino acids. CDR1 and CDR2 from the germline V gene are MNHEY and SMNVEV (reference sequence). Trimming stripped 6 bases from V and 6 bases from J, with 14 bases between. The CDR3 loop reads CASRDGGGAGELFF. The CDR3 DNA is TGTGCCAGCAGGGACGGAGGGGGGGCCGGGGAGCTGTTTTTT.

The chain uses TRBV2 and TRBJ2-2, with TRBD1 matching 9 bases. Germline loops: CDR1 SNHLY, CDR2 FYNNEI. Trimming removed 6 bases from V and 3 bases from J; junction bases left unmatched: 5. This CDR3 region has 15 residues. As DNA, the CDR3 is TGTGCCAGCAGCTATGGACAGGGGTACACCGGGGAGCTGTTTTTT. Translated, it gives CASSYGQGYTGELFF.

Turning to this clone: At the DNA level, this CDR3 is encoded by other sequences in the same sample as well. V gene TRBV18 combines with J gene TRBJ1-2, with D perhaps TRBD1 (5 bases). Germline CDR1 KGHSH, CDR2 LQKENI. This CDR3 comprises 12 residues. With 3 bases removed from V and 5 bases from J, the gap between germline ends came to 7 bases. The CDR3 bases are TGTGCCAGCTCACCTGACAGTTATGGCTACACCTTC. Translated, it gives CASSPDSYGYTF. Looking up the rest from reference TRBV18 and TRBJ1-2 gives the full variable domain: NAGVMQNPRHLVRRRGQEARLRCSPMKGHSHVYWYRQLPEEGLKFMVYLQKENIIDESGMPKERFSAEFPKEGPSILRIQQVVRGDSAAYFCASSPDSYGYTFGSGTRLTVV.

This chain links TRBV2 with TRBJ1-4; D might be TRBD1 (5 bases). The germline V gene has CDR1 SNHLY and CDR2 FYNNEI. This CDR3 comprises 15 residues. Deletions cut 7 bases from V and 1 base from J, with 13 bases between. The CDR3 reads CASNRQSRTNEKLFF. CDR3 bases: TGTGCCAGCAATAGACAGTCTAGAACTAATGAAAAACTGTTTTTT.

The chain carries TRBV10-3 and TRBJ1-1, with a possible D match to TRBD1 (5 bases). Trimming stripped 3 bases from V and 0 bases from J, with 8 bases between. The CDR3 loop spans 14 amino acids. Germline CDR1 reads ENHRY; CDR2 reads SYGVKD. CDR3 residues: CAISDQGMNTEAFF. In nucleotides, the CDR3 is TGTGCCATCAGTGACCAGGGAATGAACACTGAAGCTTTCTTT.

This clone has just one count. CDR3 loop: CASSLQGHTEAFF. In nucleotides, the CDR3 is TGTGCCAGCAGCTTACAGGGTCACACTGAAGCTTTCTTT. The chain combines TRBV7-2 with TRBJ1-1, with a weak D call TRBD1 (5 bases). Germline V lookup: CDR1 SGHTA, CDR2 FQGNSA. The CDR3 spans 13 residues. The V and J ends lost 2 bases and 3 bases respectively, with 7 bases between them.

The genes are TRBV5-1 and TRBJ2-5; TRBD1 is a possible D gene (6 bases). The V gene's germline CDR1 is SGHRS and CDR2 YFSETQ. V lost 0 bases, J lost 5 bases, and 14 bases lay in between. There are 15 residues in the CDR3. In nucleotides, the CDR3 is TGCGCCAGCAGCTTGGCAATACAGGGAACGGAGACCCAGTACTTC. It yields the protein CASSLAIQGTETQYF. Full variable domain (outside the CDR3, taken from reference TRBV5-1 and TRBJ2-5): KAGVTQTPRYLIKTRGQQVTLSCSPISGHRSVSWYQQTPGQGLQFLFEYFSETQRNKGNFPGRFSGRQFSNSRSEMNVSTLELGDSALYLCASSLAIQGTETQYFGPGTRLLVL.

This clone was seen more than once but under ten times. The V gene is TRBV10-3, the J gene TRBJ2-4, with TRBD1 matching over 7 bases. Trimming at V came to 4 bases and at J to 5 bases, leaving 8 bases not matched to a gene. CDR1 and CDR2 (germline): ENHRY, SYGVKD. This CDR3 has 15 residues. The CDR3 nucleotides read TGTGCCATCAGTGCGTCGACAGGGAACGAAAACATTCAGTACTTC. Its translation: CAISASTGNENIQYF.

This clone was found many times. This chain joins TRBV2 and TRBJ2-5; the D is unclear. The length of the CDR3 is 13 residues. V was trimmed by 5 bases and J by 1 base, leaving 8 bases between them. CDR1 and CDR2 from the germline V gene are SNHLY and FYNNEI. CDR3 amino acids: CASSKTSQETQYF. Written as DNA, the CDR3 is TGTGCCAGCAGTAAGACATCCCAAGAGACCCAGTACTTC. The variable domain in full, with the rest retrieved from reference TRBV2 and TRBJ2-5, is EPEVTQTPSHQVTQMGQEVILRCVPISNHLYFYWYRQILGQKVEFLVSFYNNEISEKSEIFDDQFSVERPDGSNFTLKIRSTKLEDSAMYFCASSKTSQETQYFGPGTRLLVL.

The rearrangement links TRBV27 to TRBJ1-4; TRBD1 might be the D (5 bases). Trimming cost V 8 bases and J 5 bases, with 12 bases left between them. The germline CDR1 and CDR2 sequences are MNHEY and SMNVEV (reference sequence). The length of the CDR3 is 13 residues. This CDR3 is CASGRGSNEKLFF. The CDR3 DNA reads as TGTGCCAGCGGAAGGGGCTCCAATGAAAAACTGTTTTTT.

Concerning this clone: Other DNA sequences in this sample translate to the same CDR3. The chain uses TRBV5-1 and TRBJ1-5; D may be TRBD1 (5 bases). Trimming removed 4 bases at V and 5 bases at J, with 13 bases between. The length of the CDR3 is 14 residues. Germline loops: CDR1 SGHRS, CDR2 YFSETQ. CDR3 DNA sequence: TGCGCCAGCAGCACAGGACAAGGAGATCAGCCCCAGCATTTT. Translating it yields CASSTGQGDQPQHF.